This T cell receptor (beta chain) was retrieved from a study of blood T cell repertoires in COVID-19. Turning to the study itself: Samples of COVID-19 (acute and convalescent) were obtained from the United States, Italy and Spain. Sample material is recorded as cDNA or gDNA derived from T cells, B-cell-depleted T cells, or PBMCs.

Authors' data handling: How many nucleated cells were present was estimated from reference gene primer amplification. Using immunoSEQ multiplex PCR, the repertoire was profiled, and TCRdb retains in-frame clones only, with some absent. V and J calls and clone size are copied from that table; D and trimming were computed from the DNA. This table holds fewer than 300,000 clones, about 87% found once. The CDR3 consists of 15 residues. J gave up 7 bases and V 5 bases, and 11 bases lay outside the gene matches. In germline, CDR1 is MNHEY, CDR2 SVGEGT. The clonotype originates from a human donor in a cohort sampled during active COVID-19. The sample comprised peripheral blood. The chain employs TRBV6-2 or TRBV6-3 and TRBJ1-2, with TRBD1 matching over 9 bases. CDR3 DNA: TGTGCCAGCAGTATAACAGGGGGCGCAGGGTCTGGCTACACCTTC. Amino acid sequence: CASSITGGAGSGYTF.